These 2 T cell receptor beta chains came from one sample sequenced in a study of blood T cell repertoires in COVID-19. Produced via immunoSEQ multiplex PCR; TCRdb's table is partial and in-frame only. The sample lists some 250,000 clones; approximately 90% were seen once. The sequencing input was peripheral blood. The receptors stem from a woman aged 35 to 49 who had recovered from COVID-19.

The chain couples TRBV9 to TRBJ2-1, with D perhaps TRBD2 (5 bases). Germline assignment: CDR1 SGDLS and CDR2 YYNGEE. The CDR3 runs to 14 residues. Trimming cost V 6 bases and J 0 bases, with 10 bases left between them. CDR3 region: CASNPGISYNEQFF. In DNA form, the CDR3 reads TGTGCCAGCAACCCGGGAATCTCCTACAATGAGCAGTTCTTC.

The chain couples TRBV15 to TRBJ2-4, with 11 positions matching TRBD1. The V gene end was trimmed by 0 bases and the J gene end by 2 bases; junction bases not matched to a gene: 6. This CDR3 is 18 amino acids long. Germline V gene data show CDR1 as LNHNV and CDR2 as YYDKDF (reference sequence). The CDR3 coding sequence is TGTGCCACCAGCAGAGATGGGGGACAGGGGGTATCCAAAAACATTCAGTACTTC. Its protein product is CATSRDGGQGVSKNIQYF.